The entry that follows covers one TCR beta chain sequence. Its antigen is not known. The sample originates from a study of beta chain features in type 1 diabetes. Notes on the study in general: Researchers reported that naive, central memory and Treg TCRB repertoires appeared more similar in patients than in healthy donors.

From germline, CDR1 is MNHNY and CDR2 SVGAGI (reference sequence). The CDR3 contains 13 residues. The V and J ends lost 6 bases and 15 bases respectively, with 21 bases between them. Every bit of the isolated RNA underwent reverse transcription, so sequencing read expressed TCRB transcripts. Profiling relied on immunoSEQ multiplex PCR, and the TCRdb table lists in-frame clones only, not all of them. This table holds around 250,000 clones, around a quarter found once. This sequence joins TRBV6-6 and TRBJ2-4; D remains ambiguous. Sequencing was carried out using central memory CD4+ T cells from blood. The receptor was derived from a man under 40 in good health. This chain's CDR3 is CASSLDAVLPTYF. The CDR3 nucleotides read TGTGCCAGCAGCCTCGACGCCGTCCTACCCACGTACTTC.